These T cell receptor beta chains were read from a single sample in a study of shared clonotypes between healthy human individuals. Repertoires were generated with immunoSEQ multiplex PCR, while TCRdb's copy carries only in-frame clones and drops some. The sample holds 2 million to 2.5 million clones; more than 85% are singletons and the top ten take 1.7%. Sequenced: naive CD8+ T cells from PBMCs. Every receptor here comes from a man aged 18-30 years in good health. Some clones in this sample may be carry-over from other donors' samples. Both conserved end residues are trimmed from each CDR3.

J | V | CDR3
TRBJ2-7 | TRBV19 | ASSIDRQAYEQY
TRBJ2-7 | TRBV5-1 | ASSLVDRSSYEQY
TRBJ2-7 | TRBV27 | ASRVGQVTYEQY
TRBJ2-3 | TRBV30 | AWGGDLTDTQY
TRBJ1-5 | TRBV16 | ASSQLVSGDGYQPQH
TRBJ2-7 | TRBV2 | ASSEAPGLAASYEQY
TRBJ1-1 | TRBV6-5 | ASSYTGGNTEAF
TRBJ2-1 | TRBV7-4 | ASSLAGGEIYNEQF
TRBJ2-1 | TRBV27 | ASSSSTSGRPYNEQF
TRBJ1-2 | TRBV27 | ASSTRTDSTGYT
TRBJ1-4 | TRBV19 | ASRPAGDRANEKLF
TRBJ2-5 | TRBV7-9 | ASSSRDASQETQY
TRBJ2-5 | TRBV9 | ASSVEGEGVQETQY
TRBJ2-2 | TRBV19 | ASSGRQGGNTGELF
TRBJ1-1 | TRBV9 | ASSVDDRGEAF
TRBJ1-1 | TRBV19 | ASTPAGNTEAF
TRBJ2-5 | TRBV5-6 | ASSSYYDTETQY
TRBJ1-4 | TRBV15 | ATSRSSGQGYEKLF
TRBJ2-7 | TRBV4-1 | ASRRGAGEQY
TRBJ1-1 | TRBV7-9 | ASSLRTHWAF
TRBJ1-4 | TRBV2 | ASSEVGEYWEKLF
TRBJ2-3 | TRBV5-1 | ASSLSQGPTDTQY
TRBJ1-2 | TRBV29-1 | SVGPGRFSYGYT
TRBJ2-1 | TRBV28 | ASSFRQTNEQF
TRBJ2-7 | TRBV2 | ASSEGTGRNEQY
TRBJ2-7 | TRBV18 | ASSPPDPGLHSYEQY
TRBJ2-7 | TRBV28 | ASSSPLPIYEQY
TRBJ2-7 | TRBV5-4 | ASSSGSIYEQY
TRBJ2-3 | TRBV6-1 | ASSVGQVTDTQY
TRBJ1-4 | TRBV19 | ASSMGQGAFSNEKLF
TRBJ1-1 | TRBV7-8 | ASSWDSLKPNTEAF
TRBJ2-7 | TRBV7-9 | ASSFNKGYEQY
TRBJ2-5 | TRBV29-1 | SALGQGQSKQTQY
TRBJ2-1 | TRBV9 | ASSVAVVGNEQF
TRBJ2-1 | TRBV7-6 | ASSLAGPYNEQF
TRBJ2-1 | TRBV12-5 | ASGLVVQISTLSPAHNEQF
TRBJ2-1 | TRBV27 | ASSPSGGYNEQF
TRBJ2-3 | TRBV4-1 | ASSQATAGTSRTDTQY
TRBJ2-2 | TRBV30 | AWTRGTKNTGELF
TRBJ2-5 | TRBV7-9 | ASSNEGGRIQETQY
TRBJ2-1 | TRBV28 | ASSLQDPGISYNEQF
TRBJ2-7 | TRBV14 | ASSPTRDGEQY